This TCR beta chain originates from a study of early T cells in non-severe SARS-CoV-2 infection. Overall study context: With bulk RNA from unsorted whole blood as input, sequencing yielded unpaired chains. The study's findings and limits: Anti-spike CD8 specificities were favored by VDJdb matching, whose results missed private and CD4 specificities.

This clonotype was seen at least ten times. What it binds is not known. The CDR3 length is 15 residues. CDR1 is MNHEY and CDR2 is SVGEGT in the germline V gene. Trimming removed 6 bases at V and 2 bases at J, with 14 bases between. Tagging with unique molecular identifiers was applied to individual cDNA molecules. MiXCR, run by TCRdb on the 5' RACE reads, gives a single entry per CDR3 protein. The table lists 35,000 to 40,000 distinct CDR3 sequences, approximately 5.8% of them singletons. The receptor comes from an adult who was a healthcare worker with PCR-confirmed SARS-CoV-2 infection or an uninfected control (not recorded which). The chain uses TRBV6-2 or TRBV6-3 and TRBJ1-5; possibly TRBD1 for D (5 bases). Sequencing input: whole blood. CDR3 nucleotides: TGTGCCAGCAGCTTAATCCAGGGAGGCAATCAGCCCCAGCATTTT. Its translation is CASSLIQGGNQPQHF.